These 20 T cell receptor beta chains came from one sample sequenced in a study of monozygotic twins with inflammatory bowel disease. TCRdb reprocessed the 5' RACE reads; each CDR3 protein has one entry and no DNA is given. Across over 200,000 distinct CDR3 sequences, the top ten clones capture roughly 8% of the sample. Source material: blood. The receptors stem from a human donor with ulcerative colitis or Crohn's disease, or a healthy co-twin of an affected twin (not recorded which).

V usage is TRBV7-9 and J usage is TRBJ2-1; no DNA is available, so the TRBD1 call from TCRdb remains unchecked. Germline values: CDR1 SEHNR, CDR2 FQNEAQ (reference sequence). The CDR3 consists of 15 residues. The CDR3 sequence: CASSSRGQGPNEQFF.

CDR3: CASSPGSWTGVYGYTF. The rearrangement links TRBV7-6 to TRBJ1-2; the TRBD1 assignment by TCRdb is unverifiable without DNA. From germline, CDR1 is SGHVS and CDR2 FNYEAQ. This CDR3 is 16 amino acids long.

V gene TRBV23-1 combines with J gene TRBJ2-4. TRBV23-1 is filed as an ORF, its function uncertain. This CDR3 contains 11 residues. The CDR3 is CASSQDVIQYF.

The chain has TRBV5-1 and TRBJ2-1. This CDR3 is 13 amino acids long. In germline, CDR1 is SGHRS, CDR2 YFSETQ. The CDR3 is CASSFGRNNEQFF.

The rearrangement links TRBV11-2 to TRBJ2-1; lacking DNA, the TRBD1 call made by TCRdb goes unchecked. Germline loops: CDR1 SGHAT, CDR2 FQNNGV. The CDR3 is made up of 15 amino acids. CDR3 region: CASSLGQASHNEQFF.

This CDR3 reads CASSRVKDRGGEKLFF. The V and J genes are TRBV3-1 and TRBJ1-4; TCRdb lists TRBD1, though no DNA is available to test this call. The length of the CDR3 is 16 residues. CDR1 and CDR2 from the germline V gene are LGHDT and YNNKEL (reference sequence).

CDR3 amino acids: CSAPKGHSNTEAFF. The J gene is TRBJ1-1, the V gene TRBV20-1. The length of the CDR3 is 14 residues. Germline loops: CDR1 DFQATT, CDR2 SNEGSKA (reference sequence).

The chain carries TRBV6-2 or TRBV6-3 and TRBJ2-3; the TCRdb call, TRBD2, lacks DNA for checking. CDR1 and CDR2 (germline): MNHEY, SVGEGT. The CDR3 length is 19 residues. CDR3 region: CASSYSTLAGGIPTDTQYF.

The genes are TRBV5-1 and TRBJ1-4; with no DNA, the TCRdb D assignment of TRBD1 cannot be verified. The CDR3 is made up of 16 amino acids. Germline CDR1 and CDR2: SGHRS and YFSETQ. Here the CDR3 reads CASRSGPDFPNEKLFF.

The chain carries TRBV11-2 and TRBJ2-1. This CDR3 comprises 11 residues. CDR1 SGHAT and CDR2 FQNNGV come from the germline V gene. This CDR3 is CASSFLWEQFF.

V and J are TRBV12-3 or TRBV12-4 and TRBJ1-2. The CDR3 is made up of 13 amino acids. The CDR3 sequence is CASSLQENYGYTF.

The V call is TRBV10-3, the J call TRBJ1-6. The CDR3 has 14 residues. Germline CDR1 ENHRY, CDR2 SYGVKD. The CDR3 protein is CAISEALDNSPLHF.

This chain uses TRBV6-1 with TRBJ2-1; lacking DNA, the TRBD2 call made by TCRdb goes unchecked. The CDR3 covers 16 residues. From germline, CDR1 is MNHNS and CDR2 SASEGT. Here the CDR3 reads CASSATGTSAYNEQFF.

V is TRBV20-1 and J is TRBJ2-2. Germline V gene data show CDR1 as DFQATT and CDR2 as SNEGSKA (reference sequence). CDR3 length: 14 residues. The CDR3 is CSARVAGTTGELFF.

The chain joins TRBV3-1 to TRBJ2-7; the TCRdb D gene call, TRBD2, has no DNA to confirm it. Germline assignment: CDR1 LGHDT and CDR2 YNNKEL (reference sequence). This CDR3 spans 17 amino acids. The CDR3 is CASSHLPGLAANYEQYF.

V usage is TRBV5-6 and J usage is TRBJ2-1; TCRdb reports TRBD1, a call that lacks DNA to check it against. Germline assignment: CDR1 SGHDT and CDR2 YYEEEE. The CDR3 sequence is 17 residues long. The CDR3 loop reads CASSPLRGGKGRNEQFF.

V and J are TRBV15 and TRBJ1-1; TCRdb proposes TRBD1, but this gene call is untestable without DNA. CDR1 is LNHNV and CDR2 is YYDKDF in the germline V gene (reference sequence). The CDR3 contains 15 residues. The CDR3 spells CATSRPHRGNTEAFF.

The chain recombines TRBV20-1 with TRBJ2-7; absent DNA, TCRdb's TRBD1 call cannot be checked. Germline loops: CDR1 DFQATT, CDR2 SNEGSKA (reference sequence). This CDR3 has 14 residues. The CDR3 region is CSARDLDRGYEQYF.

The chain has TRBV7-9 and TRBJ1-1; as DNA is missing, the TRBD1 call by TCRdb cannot be tested. Germline V gene data show CDR1 as SEHNR and CDR2 as FQNEAQ (reference sequence). This CDR3 is built from 16 residues. This CDR3 reads CASSSLPGTANTEAFF.

The genes are TRBV30 and TRBJ2-6; the TRBD1 assignment by TCRdb is unverifiable without DNA. CDR1 is GTSNPN, CDR2 SVGIG, per germline (reference sequence). The length of the CDR3 is 17 residues. CDR3 amino acids: CALYRDRGISGANVLTF. Variable domain in full (rest from reference TRBV30 and TRBJ2-6): SQTIHQWPATLVQPVGSPLSLECTVEGTSNPNLYWYRQAAGRGLQLLFYSVGIGQISSEVPQNLSASRPQDRQFILSSKKLLLSDSGFYLCALYRDRGISGANVLTFGAGSRLTVL.